A single sample gave rise to the 15 T cell receptor beta chains below, sequenced in a study of blood T cell repertoires in COVID-19. Sequenced by immunoSEQ multiplex PCR; TCRdb stores in-frame clones only, minus some. The table has roughly 230,000 clones, roughly 84% seen once. Sequenced: peripheral blood. These receptors all come from a woman older than 75 with acute or convalescent COVID-19.

The rearrangement uses TRBV5-1 and TRBJ1-2, with D unclear. The germline V gene has CDR1 SGHRS and CDR2 YFSETQ. Trimming removed 5 bases at V and 3 bases at J, with 14 bases between. The CDR3 has 14 residues. The CDR3 reads CASRVTGTDYGYTF. The CDR3 DNA follows: TGCGCCAGCAGGGTGACTGGTACTGACTATGGCTACACCTTC.

This clone was seen more than once but under ten times. The chain is built from TRBV5-1 and TRBJ2-7; 7 nucleotides agree with TRBD2. Germline CDR1 and CDR2: SGHRS and YFSETQ. CDR3 length: 14 residues. V lost 7 bases and J lost 5; bases outside the gene matches: 12. Here the CDR3 reads CASRRGVDIDEQYF. CDR3 nucleotides: TGCGCCAGCCGCCGGGGGGTGGACATTGACGAGCAGTACTTC.

The chain links TRBV6-6 to TRBJ1-2, with 9 bases identical to TRBD1. The CDR3 loop spans 16 amino acids. The V segment lost 4 bases and the J segment 8 bases; nucleotides outside the gene matches: 14. Germline V gene data show CDR1 as MNHNY and CDR2 as SVGAGI (reference sequence). The CDR3 coding sequence is TGTGCCAGCAGTTTGACCTCCGGGACAGGGCCAGTCGGCTACACCTTC. It codes for CASSLTSGTGPVGYTF.

The chain uses TRBV3-1 (or the pseudogene TRBV3-2) and TRBJ1-1; TRBD1 is a possible D gene (6 bases). Trimming stripped 3 bases from V and 0 bases from J, with 23 bases between. Germline loops: CDR1 LGHDT, CDR2 YNNKEL (reference sequence). CDR3 size: 19 residues. CDR3 sequence: CASSQAGSPQGYLNTEAFF. CDR3 DNA sequence: TGTGCCAGCAGCCAGGCCGGAAGCCCACAGGGTTATCTGAACACTGAAGCTTTCTTT.

In nucleotides, the CDR3 is TGTGCCAGCAGTTACTCGGTCCCGGGCGAGCAGTACTTC. Its protein is CASSYSVPGEQYF. J is TRBJ2-7 and V is TRBV6-5; D unclear. The germline V gene encodes CDR1 MNHEY and CDR2 SVGAGI. Trimming took off 0 bases at V and 6 bases at J, with 9 bases between the two ends. CDR3 size: 13 residues.

This chain connects TRBV15 to TRBJ2-5; D is possibly TRBD2 (6 bases). The length of the CDR3 is 15 residues. V dropped 0 bases and J dropped 5 bases, with 13 bases sitting between them. Germline CDR1 LNHNV, CDR2 YYDKDF (reference sequence). CDR3 bases: TGTGCCACCAGCAGAGATGGGGGAGGAGGGGAGACCCAGTACTTC. Amino acids: CATSRDGGGGETQYF.

The chain links TRBV7-9 to TRBJ2-1; 13 bases agree with TRBD2. This CDR3 spans 16 amino acids. CDR1 is SEHNR, CDR2 FQNEAQ, per germline (reference sequence). After removal of 5 bases from V and 2 bases from J, the junction contained 3 bases not matched to a gene. CDR3: CASSPGTSGAYNEQFF. DNA of the CDR3: TGTGCCAGCAGCCCGGGGACTAGCGGGGCCTACAATGAGCAGTTCTTC.

This clone was recorded a few times. Other nucleotide sequences in the sample specify the same CDR3. V gene TRBV5-1 combines with J gene TRBJ2-7, with D maybe TRBD1 (6 bases). Looked up from germline, CDR1 is SGHRS and CDR2 is YFSETQ. V was trimmed by 5 bases and J by 1 base, leaving 10 bases between them. The CDR3 length is 13 residues. CDR3 nucleotides: TGCGCCAGCAGACAGGGAGAGTCCTACGAGCAGTACTTC. This encodes CASRQGESYEQYF.

The chain has TRBV9 and TRBJ2-7, with D possibly being TRBD1 (6 bases). Trimming took 0 bases from V and 6 from J, leaving 19 bases between them. The CDR3 is 16 residues long. The germline gives CDR1 SGDLS, CDR2 YYNGEE. In DNA, the CDR3 is TGTGCCAGCAGCGTAGTAGGGGGAGCAGGGATCTCCGAGCAGTACTTC. This codes for CASSVVGGAGISEQYF.

This chain connects TRBV6-6 to TRBJ2-7, with D hard to call. Trimming removed 0 bases from V and 3 bases from J, with 9 bases in between. This CDR3 region has 14 residues. Germline V gene data show CDR1 as MNHNY and CDR2 as SVGAGI (reference sequence). CDR3 bases: TGTGCCAGCAGTTACTCTAAGGAGATCTACGAGCAGTACTTC. Its protein product is CASSYSKEIYEQYF.

The chain is built from TRBV9 and TRBJ1-1, with no clear D. The V gene's germline CDR1 is SGDLS and CDR2 YYNGEE. Trimming pared 0 bases from V and 5 bases from J, leaving 8 bases between. CDR3 size: 13 residues. The CDR3 nucleotides read TGTGCCAGCAGCGTAGATGAGGGAACTGAAGCTTTCTTT. Residues: CASSVDEGTEAFF.

The chain combines TRBV19 with TRBJ1-5, with D unresolved. Germline V CDR1 and CDR2: LNHDA, SQIVND (reference sequence). V lost 5 bases, J lost 0 bases, and 14 bases lay in between. This CDR3 comprises 16 residues. The CDR3 region has the DNA TGTGCCAGTAGTCCTATGCCCGCGTATAGCAATCAGCCCCAGCATTTT. Amino acids: CASSPMPAYSNQPQHF. Based on the CDR3 plus reference TRBV19 and TRBJ1-5, the full variable domain is DGGITQSPKYLFRKEGQNVTLSCEQNLNHDAMYWYRQDPGQGLRLIYYSQIVNDFQKGDIAEGYSVSREKKESFPLTVTSAQKNPTAFYLCASSPMPAYSNQPQHFGDGTRLSIL.

For the CDR3, the DNA is TGTGCCAGCAGTGAGGGAGACTATAATTCACCCCTCCACTTT. Translation: CASSEGDYNSPLHF. The rearrangement links TRBV25-1 to TRBJ1-6; no clear D. The CDR3 is 14 amino acids. CDR1 and CDR2 from the germline V gene are MGHDK and SYGVNS. Trimming took off 3 bases at V and 3 bases at J, with 6 bases between the two ends.

The gene calls are TRBV5-1 and TRBJ2-1; 11 positions agree with TRBD1. Per germline, CDR1 SGHRS and CDR2 YFSETQ. The CDR3 extends over 16 amino acids. V dropped 0 bases and J dropped 7; count of bases not matched to a gene: 6. The CDR3 reads CASSLATGTGGNEQFF. The CDR3 region has the DNA TGCGCCAGCAGCTTGGCCACCGGGACAGGGGGAAATGAGCAGTTCTTC. The complete variable domain, with remaining parts taken from reference TRBV5-1 and TRBJ2-1, reads KAGVTQTPRYLIKTRGQQVTLSCSPISGHRSVSWYQQTPGQGLQFLFEYFSETQRNKGNFPGRFSGRQFSNSRSEMNVSTLELGDSALYLCASSLATGTGGNEQFFGPGTRLTVL.

J is TRBJ2-1 and V is TRBV28; 7 nucleotides align to TRBD1. V was pared by 8 bases and J by 4 bases, with 11 bases of the junction left unmatched. Germline assignment: CDR1 MDHEN and CDR2 SYDVKM. The CDR3 is 15 residues long. The CDR3 is CASCLRDSIYNEQFF. The CDR3 nucleotides are TGTGCCAGCTGCCTCCGGGACAGCATATACAATGAGCAGTTCTTC.